The rows below give T cell receptor beta chains drawn from one sample of a study of blood T cell repertoires in COVID-19. Only in-frame clones appear in the TCRdb table, and some are missing; sequencing was by immunoSEQ multiplex PCR. The repertoire includes roughly 160,000 clones, approximately 85% of them detected once, and around 8% sits in the top ten. Sequencing was done on a sample of peripheral blood. Receptor source: a woman aged 60-75 years with COVID-19, enrolled during active disease. Each CDR3 is given with its conserved first and last residue. Fields, in order: D gene, J gene, clone size, V gene, CDR3 DNA, CDR3 protein. D genes are given only for firm matches. Part of the rows lack a size; the others show once, few, many or a class for expanded clones.

>.|TRBJ2-7|.|TRBV6-1
TGTGCCAGCAGTGAAGTTCCGTACGAGCAGTACTTC
CASSEVPYEQYF
>.|TRBJ2-5|.|TRBV7-3
TGTGCCAGCAGCTTAACAGGTAGCCGGGAGACCCAGTACTTC
CASSLTGSRETQYF
>.|TRBJ1-1|.|TRBV19
TGTGCCAGTAGTATTAGGGGCGAAGCCATTAATACTGAAGCTTTCTTT
CASSIRGEAINTEAFF
>.|TRBJ1-4|.|TRBV19
TGTGCCAGTAGGGGAAGCGGAGTACCTAATGAAAAACTGTTTTTT
CASRGSGVPNEKLFF
>TRBD1|TRBJ1-5|.|TRBV7-3
TGTGCCAGCAGCACCGACAGGGACCAGCCCCAGCATTTT
CASSTDRDQPQHF
>.|TRBJ1-1|.|TRBV29-1
TGCAGCGCTGGGCTTGGGGCGAACACTGAAGCTTTCTTT
CSAGLGANTEAFF
>TRBD2|TRBJ2-1|.|TRBV5-4
TGTGCCAGCAGCTTTTTCCTAGCGGGAGGTGTAAGCAATGAGCAGTTCTTC
CASSFFLAGGVSNEQFF
>TRBD1|TRBJ2-3|.|TRBV29-1
TGCAGCGGTGGGTCAGGGGGCGCCGATACGCAGTATTTT
CSGGSGGADTQYF
>.|TRBJ1-1|.|TRBV11-1
TGTGCCAGCAGCCAAGTGGGGAGCCGACACGCCTCGGGGGCTTTCTTT
CASSQVGSRHASGAFF
>.|TRBJ1-2|few|TRBV9
TGTGCCAGCAGCGCCGGCGGGCTTGGCTACACCTTC
CASSAGGLGYTF
>TRBD2|TRBJ2-2|few|TRBV28
TGTGCCAGCAGTCCCCAGGGTAGCGGGGTTGCCGGGGAGCTGTTTTTT
CASSPQGSGVAGELFF
>TRBD2|TRBJ2-3|.|TRBV19
TGTGCCAGTAGGAGGGTGCTAGCGGGGTTTTCAACAACTAGCACAGATACGCAGTATTTT
CASRRVLAGFSTTSTDTQYF
>.|TRBJ2-2|once|TRBV27
TGTGCCAGCAGTTTATCCGGGGGGCCAGCTGAAACCGGGGAGCTGTTTTTT
CASSLSGGPAETGELFF
>TRBD2|TRBJ2-3|.|TRBV7-2
TGTGCCAGCAGCTTAGAAATGGCGGGAGTCACAGATACGCAGTATTTT
CASSLEMAGVTDTQYF
>.|TRBJ2-3|few|TRBV7-3
TGTGCCAGCAGCTTAAGGGCCGGCACAGATACGCAGTATTTT
CASSLRAGTDTQYF
>TRBD1|TRBJ1-3|once|TRBV5-4
TGTGCCAGCAGCTTAGACAGGGACAGGGGAAACACCATATATTTT
CASSLDRDRGNTIYF
>.|TRBJ1-1|.|TRBV5-1
TGCGCCAGCAGCTTGGCCATGGGAGGGGGGCAGGGCACTGAAGCTTTCTTT
CASSLAMGGGQGTEAFF
>.|TRBJ1-4|.|TRBV18
TGTGCCAGCTCACCAGAGCGAGGGGAAAAACTGTTTTTT
CASSPERGEKLFF
>TRBD1|TRBJ2-2|.|TRBV4-3
TGCGCCAGCAGCCCCTTTGGGACAGGGGGAGAACTTACGGACACCGGGGAGCTGTTTTTT
CASSPFGTGGELTDTGELFF
>.|TRBJ2-7|.|TRBV20-1
TGCAGTGCTAGCGGGGTGGGGGAGCAGTACTTC
CSASGVGEQYF
>TRBD1|TRBJ2-5|once|TRBV19
TGTGCCAGTAGTAGATTCGGTGTCTCTACGGGACAGGGGATTGCAGAGACCCAGTACTTC
CASSRFGVSTGQGIAETQYF
>TRBD2|TRBJ2-5|once|TRBV28
TGTGCCAGCACCCGAGCGGGAATCGAGACCCAGTACTTC
CASTRAGIETQYF
>TRBD2|TRBJ2-1|.|TRBV6-5
TGTGCCAGCAGTTCGGGACTAGCGAAATACAATGAGCAGTTCTTC
CASSSGLAKYNEQFF
>.|TRBJ1-4|.|TRBV3-1/TRBV3-2
TGTGCCAGCAGCCAAGGTTCCACAGCAACTAATGAAAAACTGTTTTTT
CASSQGSTATNEKLFF
>TRBD1|TRBJ1-5|.|TRBV4-2
TGTGCCAGCAGCTCCGGGACAGACAGCAATCAGCCCCAGCATTTT
CASSSGTDSNQPQHF
>.|TRBJ1-6|.|TRBV7-9
TGTGCCAGCAGCAAGGAGGGCCGGGGGAATTCACCCCTCCACTTT
CASSKEGRGNSPLHF
>.|TRBJ1-5|.|TRBV15
TGTGCCACCAGCAGAACGAGCCGACAGGCGGGCCGGGAAACCCAGCATTTT
CATSRTSRQAGRETQHF
>TRBD1|TRBJ2-2|.|TRBV7-3
TGTGCCAGCAGCTTAACAGGGGGCCGCGTCACCGGGGAGCTGTTTTTT
CASSLTGGRVTGELFF
>TRBD2|TRBJ2-5|.|TRBV28
TGTGCCAGCAGCACACCCCTGAGCGGGAGAGAGACCCAGTACTTC
CASSTPLSGRETQYF
>TRBD1|TRBJ1-6|.|TRBV5-8
TGTGCCAGCAGCATCCGGACAGGGGGTAGTAATTCACCCCTCCACTTT
CASSIRTGGSNSPLHF
>.|TRBJ2-5|.|TRBV7-6
TGTGCCAGCAGCTTGCCCCGTGGAGTGGGAGCGGCACTCCAAGAGACCCAGTACTTC
CASSLPRGVGAALQETQYF
>.|TRBJ1-2|.|TRBV6-6
TGTGCCAGCAGTTACTCGCGAGGGGAGGTCGGCTACACCTTC
CASSYSRGEVGYTF
>.|TRBJ2-2|few|TRBV5-4
TGTGCCAGCAGCCCGGCGACAGGGAACACCGGGGAGCTGTTTTTT
CASSPATGNTGELFF
>TRBD1|TRBJ2-5|.|TRBV7-7
TGTGCTAGCAGCCAGGACAGGGGCGAAGAGACCCAGTACTTC
CASSQDRGEETQYF
>.|TRBJ2-5|once|TRBV4-2
TGTGCCAGCAGCCATTCCGACGGGGGGCGGGCGTACCAAGAGACCCAGTACTTC
CASSHSDGGRAYQETQYF
>TRBD1|TRBJ1-5|.|TRBV5-5
TGTGCCAGCAGCTTGGGACAGGGGAAGAATCAGCCCCAGCATTTT
CASSLGQGKNQPQHF
>.|TRBJ2-7|once|TRBV18
TGTGCCAGCTCTCCCAGGGGCCTGGTGGAGCAGTACTTC
CASSPRGLVEQYF
>TRBD2|TRBJ2-7|few|TRBV3-1/TRBV3-2
TGTGCCAGCTCCAAGGCCTTAGCGGGAGTAAGCGAGCAGTACTTC
CASSKALAGVSEQYF